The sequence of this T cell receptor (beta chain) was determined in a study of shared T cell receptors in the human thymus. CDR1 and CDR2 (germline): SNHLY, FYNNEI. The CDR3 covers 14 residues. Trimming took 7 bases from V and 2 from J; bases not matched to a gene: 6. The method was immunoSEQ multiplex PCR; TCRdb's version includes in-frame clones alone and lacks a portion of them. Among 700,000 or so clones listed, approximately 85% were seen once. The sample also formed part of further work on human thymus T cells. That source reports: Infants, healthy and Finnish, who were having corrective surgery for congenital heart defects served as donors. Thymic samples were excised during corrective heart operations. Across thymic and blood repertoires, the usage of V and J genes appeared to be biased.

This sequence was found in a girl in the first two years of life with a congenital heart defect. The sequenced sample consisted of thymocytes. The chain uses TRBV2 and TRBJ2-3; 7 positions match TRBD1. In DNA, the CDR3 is TGTGCCAGCACTGAGACAGGGCCCACAGATACGCAGTATTTT. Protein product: CASTETGPTDTQYF.